The rows below give T cell receptor beta chains drawn from one sample of a study of control samples from healthy donors and cancer patients. Libraries were prepared by immunoSEQ multiplex PCR; TCRdb keeps only in-frame clonotypes and omits some of them. The sample has 120,000 or so clones; approximately 87% are singletons. The source material was blood. Every receptor here comes from a man in his 60s in good health. The CDR3 runs from the conserved cysteine through the conserved F or W. The D gene is left open where the match is weak. Rows may omit the clone size; those that give it use once, few, many or a size class.

cdr3_aa: CASGSRLILGNTIYF; cdr3_nt: TGTGCCAGCGGGTCCCGACTAATACTAGGAAACACCATATATTTT; j_call: TRBJ1-3; d_call: -; clone_size: -; v_call: TRBV6-5
cdr3_aa: CASSSNPGGKTGANVLTF; cdr3_nt: TGTGCCAGCAGTTCCAACCCAGGGGGGAAGACTGGGGCCAACGTCCTGACTTTC; j_call: TRBJ2-6; d_call: -; clone_size: -; v_call: TRBV28
cdr3_aa: CASSIELAGPDTQYF; cdr3_nt: TGTGCCAGTAGTATAGAACTAGCGGGGCCCGATACGCAGTATTTT; j_call: TRBJ2-3; d_call: TRBD2; clone_size: -; v_call: TRBV19
cdr3_aa: CASSIAVNANYQPQHF; cdr3_nt: TGTGCCAGTAGTATAGCTGTGAACGCGAATTATCAGCCCCAGCATTTT; j_call: TRBJ1-5; d_call: -; clone_size: -; v_call: TRBV19
cdr3_aa: CASSVVTGQGNEKLFF; cdr3_nt: TGTGCCAGCAGCGTAGTAACAGGACAGGGGAACGAAAAACTGTTTTTT; j_call: TRBJ1-4; d_call: TRBD1; clone_size: -; v_call: TRBV9
cdr3_aa: CASSAGGRMNTEAFF; cdr3_nt: TGTGCCAGCAGTGCGGGGGGACGGATGAACACTGAAGCTTTCTTT; j_call: TRBJ1-1; d_call: -; clone_size: -; v_call: TRBV28
cdr3_aa: CASSFIESSGNTIYF; cdr3_nt: TGTGCCAGCAGCTTCATTGAGAGCTCTGGAAACACCATATATTTT; j_call: TRBJ1-3; d_call: -; clone_size: -; v_call: TRBV7-2
cdr3_aa: CASSLRGGNSPLHF; cdr3_nt: TGTGCCAGCAGTTTAAGGGGGGGTAATTCACCCCTCCACTTT; j_call: TRBJ1-6; d_call: -; clone_size: few; v_call: TRBV28
cdr3_aa: CASSQEEQGTDTQYF; cdr3_nt: TGTGCCAGCAGCCAAGAGGAACAGGGGACAGATACGCAGTATTTT; j_call: TRBJ2-3; d_call: TRBD1; clone_size: once; v_call: TRBV4-2
cdr3_aa: CASSQSPLKGGYTF; cdr3_nt: TGTGCCAGCAGCCAGTCTCCCCTTAAGGGGGGCTACACCTTC; j_call: TRBJ1-2; d_call: -; clone_size: -; v_call: TRBV14
cdr3_aa: CASSLVEQANF; cdr3_nt: TGTGCCAGCAGCTTAGTAGAGCAGGCAAACTTC; j_call: TRBJ1-2; d_call: -; clone_size: -; v_call: TRBV7-9
cdr3_aa: CATSREGIKNIQYF; cdr3_nt: TGTGCCACCAGCAGAGAGGGCATCAAAAACATTCAGTACTTC; j_call: TRBJ2-4; d_call: -; clone_size: -; v_call: TRBV15
cdr3_aa: CASSSLLVSGNTIYF; cdr3_nt: TGTGCCAGCAGCTCACTCTTAGTATCTGGAAACACCATATATTTT; j_call: TRBJ1-3; d_call: -; clone_size: -; v_call: TRBV6-5
cdr3_aa: CASSSGQFLTRQYF; cdr3_nt: TGTGCCAGTAGTTCCGGACAGTTTCTTACGAGGCAGTACTTC; j_call: TRBJ2-7; d_call: -; clone_size: -; v_call: TRBV19
cdr3_aa: CASSDRTGMGGNTIYF; cdr3_nt: TGTGCCAGCAGTGACAGGACAGGGATGGGAGGAAACACCATATATTTT; j_call: TRBJ1-3; d_call: TRBD1; clone_size: -; v_call: TRBV6-1
cdr3_aa: CASSVGGTSSHEQFF; cdr3_nt: TGTGCCAGCAGCGTGGGAGGGACTAGCTCCCATGAGCAGTTCTTC; j_call: TRBJ2-1; d_call: TRBD2; clone_size: once; v_call: TRBV9
cdr3_aa: CAISESSAANTEAFF; cdr3_nt: TGTGCCATCAGTGAGTCGTCAGCGGCGAACACTGAAGCTTTCTTT; j_call: TRBJ1-1; d_call: -; clone_size: -; v_call: TRBV10-3
cdr3_aa: CASSPPPGTGGTGELFF; cdr3_nt: TGTGCCAGTAGTCCCCCACCCGGGACAGGGGGCACCGGGGAGCTGTTTTTT; j_call: TRBJ2-2; d_call: TRBD1; clone_size: -; v_call: TRBV19